The present entry profiles one TCR beta chain with its context. The antigen remains undetermined. Produced via immunoSEQ multiplex PCR; TCRdb's table is partial and in-frame only. Of tens of thousands of clones detected, roughly 80% appear once; the ten largest clones hold approximately 3.9%. The source of the sample is a study of a mutant IDH1 vaccine in newly diagnosed glioma. Indicated time point: week 47, end of study. Topical imiquimod accompanied each vaccine dose, which consisted of 300 ug of mutant IDH1 20-mer peptide. Astrocytomas that were new, WHO grade 3 or 4, IDH1-mutant and ATRX-lost were present in the donors. Looked up from germline, CDR1 is SNHLY and CDR2 is FYNNEI. The V and J ends lost 4 bases and 0 bases respectively, with 7 bases between them. The CDR3 loop spans 15 amino acids.

The source was PBMCs, collected from a glioma patient whose treatment included an IDH1 peptide vaccine. This chain uses TRBV2 with TRBJ1-6; D gene unclear. The clonotype comes from a man aged 30-40 years with glioma. The DNA of the CDR3 is TGTGCCAGCAGTGTTAAGGGCTCCTATAATTCACCCCTCCACTTT. Its protein is CASSVKGSYNSPLHF.